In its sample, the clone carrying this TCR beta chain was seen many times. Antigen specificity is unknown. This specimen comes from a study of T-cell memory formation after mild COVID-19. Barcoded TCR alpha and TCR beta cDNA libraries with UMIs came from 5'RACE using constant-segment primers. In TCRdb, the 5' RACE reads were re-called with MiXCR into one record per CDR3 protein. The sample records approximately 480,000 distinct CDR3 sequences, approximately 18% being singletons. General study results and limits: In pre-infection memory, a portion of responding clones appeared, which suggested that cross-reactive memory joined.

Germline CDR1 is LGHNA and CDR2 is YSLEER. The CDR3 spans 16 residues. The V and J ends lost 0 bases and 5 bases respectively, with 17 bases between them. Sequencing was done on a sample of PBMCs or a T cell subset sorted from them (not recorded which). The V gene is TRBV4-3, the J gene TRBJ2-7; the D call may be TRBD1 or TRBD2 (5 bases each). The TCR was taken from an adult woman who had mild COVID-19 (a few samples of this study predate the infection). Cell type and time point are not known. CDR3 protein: CASSQDLIRGVNEQYF. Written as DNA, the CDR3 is TGCGCCAGCAGCCAAGATCTTATACGAGGGGTCAACGAGCAGTACTTC.